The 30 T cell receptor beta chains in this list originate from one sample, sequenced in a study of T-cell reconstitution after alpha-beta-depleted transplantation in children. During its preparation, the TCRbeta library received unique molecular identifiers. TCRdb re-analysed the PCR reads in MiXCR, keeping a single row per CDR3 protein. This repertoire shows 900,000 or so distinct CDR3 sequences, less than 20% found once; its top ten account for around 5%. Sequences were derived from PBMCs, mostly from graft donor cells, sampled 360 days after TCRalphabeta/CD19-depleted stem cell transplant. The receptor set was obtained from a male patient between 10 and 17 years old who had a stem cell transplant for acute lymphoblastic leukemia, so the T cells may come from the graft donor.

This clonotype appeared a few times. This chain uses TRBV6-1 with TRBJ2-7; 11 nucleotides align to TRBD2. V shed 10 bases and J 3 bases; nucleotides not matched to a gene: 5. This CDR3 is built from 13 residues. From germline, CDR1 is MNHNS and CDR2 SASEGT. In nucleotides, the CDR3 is TGTGCCACCAGACTAGCGGGAAACTACGAGCAGTACTTC. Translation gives CATRLAGNYEQYF.

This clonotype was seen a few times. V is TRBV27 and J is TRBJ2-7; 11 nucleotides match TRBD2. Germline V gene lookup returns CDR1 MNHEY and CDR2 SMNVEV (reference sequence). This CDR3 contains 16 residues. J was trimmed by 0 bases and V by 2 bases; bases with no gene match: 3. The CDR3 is CASSLSTSGSSYEQYF. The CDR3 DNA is TGTGCCAGCAGTTTAAGTACTAGCGGGAGCTCCTACGAGCAGTACTTC.

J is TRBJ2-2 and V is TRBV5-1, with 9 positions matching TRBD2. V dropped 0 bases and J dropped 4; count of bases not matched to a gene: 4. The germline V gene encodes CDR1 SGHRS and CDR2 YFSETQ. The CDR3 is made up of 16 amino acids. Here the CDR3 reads CASSLVAGVSTGELFF. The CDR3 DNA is TGCGCCAGCAGCTTGGTAGCGGGAGTAAGCACCGGGGAGCTGTTTTTT. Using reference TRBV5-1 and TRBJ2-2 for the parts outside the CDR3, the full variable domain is KAGVTQTPRYLIKTRGQQVTLSCSPISGHRSVSWYQQTPGQGLQFLFEYFSETQRNKGNFPGRFSGRQFSNSRSEMNVSTLELGDSALYLCASSLVAGVSTGELFFGEGSRLTVL.

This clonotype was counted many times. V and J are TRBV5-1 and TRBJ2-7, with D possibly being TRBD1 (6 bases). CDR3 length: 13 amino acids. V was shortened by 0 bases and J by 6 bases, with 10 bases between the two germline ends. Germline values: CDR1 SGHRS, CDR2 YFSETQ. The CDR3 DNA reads TGCGCCAGCAGCTTGGACAGGGTCGGCGAGCAGTACTTC. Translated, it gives CASSLDRVGEQYF.

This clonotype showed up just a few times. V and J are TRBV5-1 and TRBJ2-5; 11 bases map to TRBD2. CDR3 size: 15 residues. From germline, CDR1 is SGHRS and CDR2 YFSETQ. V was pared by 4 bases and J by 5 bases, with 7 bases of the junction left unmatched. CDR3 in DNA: TGCGCCAGCAGCCACACTAGCGGGAGAAGGGAGACCCAGTACTTC. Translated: CASSHTSGRRETQYF.

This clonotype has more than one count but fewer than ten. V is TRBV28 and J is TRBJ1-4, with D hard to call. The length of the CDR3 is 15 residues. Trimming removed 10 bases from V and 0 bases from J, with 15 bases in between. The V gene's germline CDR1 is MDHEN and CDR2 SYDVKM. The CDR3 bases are TGTGCCACCTCCTGGGCGCCTGCAACTAATGAAAAACTGTTTTTT. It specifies CATSWAPATNEKLFF.

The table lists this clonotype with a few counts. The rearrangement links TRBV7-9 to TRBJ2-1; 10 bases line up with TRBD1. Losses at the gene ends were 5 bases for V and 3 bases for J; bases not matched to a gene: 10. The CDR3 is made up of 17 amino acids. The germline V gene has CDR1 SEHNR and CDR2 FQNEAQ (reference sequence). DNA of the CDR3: TGTGCCAGCAGCACCCGACAGGGGGCAAACTTCTACAATGAGCAGTTCTTC. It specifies CASSTRQGANFYNEQFF.

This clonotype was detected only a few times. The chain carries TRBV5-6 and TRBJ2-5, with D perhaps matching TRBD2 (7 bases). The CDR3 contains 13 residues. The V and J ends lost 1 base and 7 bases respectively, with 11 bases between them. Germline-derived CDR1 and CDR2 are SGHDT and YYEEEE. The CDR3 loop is CASSLRGGATQYF. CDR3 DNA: TGTGCCAGCAGCTTGAGGGGGGGAGCGACCCAGTACTTC.

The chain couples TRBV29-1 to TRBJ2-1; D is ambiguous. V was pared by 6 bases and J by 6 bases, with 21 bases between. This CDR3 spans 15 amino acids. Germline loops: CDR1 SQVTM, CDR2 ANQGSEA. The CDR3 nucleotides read TGCAGCGTATGGACCCCGGGCCTCGACTCCAATGAGCAGTTCTTC. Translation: CSVWTPGLDSNEQFF.

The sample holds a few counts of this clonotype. CDR3 coding DNA: TGTGCCAGCAGCTTAGGGGCCAGCGGGAGCAAGTTCTTC. It encodes CASSLGASGSKFF. The chain links TRBV7-7 to TRBJ2-1; TRBD2 aligns across 8 bases. V trimming: 1 base; J trimming: 14 bases; junction bases outside the gene matches: 7. Germline loops: CDR1 SSHAT, CDR2 FNYEAQ (reference sequence). The CDR3 totals 13 residues.

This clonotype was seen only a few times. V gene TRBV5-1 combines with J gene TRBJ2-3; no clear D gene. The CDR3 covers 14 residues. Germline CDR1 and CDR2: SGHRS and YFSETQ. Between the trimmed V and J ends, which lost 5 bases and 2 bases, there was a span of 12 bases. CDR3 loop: CASRDGPSTDTQYF. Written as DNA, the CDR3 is TGCGCCAGCAGAGATGGACCTTCCACAGATACGCAGTATTTT.

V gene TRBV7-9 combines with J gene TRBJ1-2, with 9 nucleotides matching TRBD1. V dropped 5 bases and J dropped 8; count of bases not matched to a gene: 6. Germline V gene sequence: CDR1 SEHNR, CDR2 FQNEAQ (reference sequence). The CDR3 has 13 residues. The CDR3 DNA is TGTGCCAGCAGCCCGGGACAGGGAAAAGGCTACACCTTC. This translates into CASSPGQGKGYTF.

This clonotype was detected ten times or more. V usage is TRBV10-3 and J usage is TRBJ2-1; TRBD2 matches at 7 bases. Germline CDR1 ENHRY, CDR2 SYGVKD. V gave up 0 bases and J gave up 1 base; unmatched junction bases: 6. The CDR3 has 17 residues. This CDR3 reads CAISESFGGRSYNEQFF. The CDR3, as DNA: TGTGCCATCAGTGAGTCGTTTGGCGGGAGATCCTACAATGAGCAGTTCTTC.

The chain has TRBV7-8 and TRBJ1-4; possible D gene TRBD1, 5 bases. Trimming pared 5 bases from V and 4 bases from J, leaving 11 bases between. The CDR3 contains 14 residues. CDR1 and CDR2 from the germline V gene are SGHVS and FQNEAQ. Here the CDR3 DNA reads TGTGCCAGCAGCCGATGGGGGTTTAATGAAAAACTGTTTTTT. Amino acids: CASSRWGFNEKLFF. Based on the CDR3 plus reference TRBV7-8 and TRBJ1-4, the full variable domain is GAGVSQSPRYKVAKRGQDVALRCDPISGHVSLFWYQQALGQGPEFLTYFQNEAQLDKSGLPSDRFFAERPEGSVSTLKIQRTQQEDSAVYLCASSRWGFNEKLFFGSGTQLSVL.

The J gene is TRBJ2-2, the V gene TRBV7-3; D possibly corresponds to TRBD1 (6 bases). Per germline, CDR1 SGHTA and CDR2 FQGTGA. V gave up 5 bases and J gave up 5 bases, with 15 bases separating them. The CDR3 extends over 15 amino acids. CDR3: CASSRQAPGTGELFF. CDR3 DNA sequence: TGTGCCAGCAGCCGACAGGCCCCGGGAACCGGGGAGCTGTTTTTT.

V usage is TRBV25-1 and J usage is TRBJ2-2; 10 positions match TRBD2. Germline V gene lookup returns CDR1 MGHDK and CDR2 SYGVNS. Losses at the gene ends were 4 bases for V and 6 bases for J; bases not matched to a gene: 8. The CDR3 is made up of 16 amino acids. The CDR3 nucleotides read TGTGCCAGCAGTGCTGGAGGGCTAGCGGGAGCCGGGGAGCTGTTTTTT. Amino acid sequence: CASSAGGLAGAGELFF. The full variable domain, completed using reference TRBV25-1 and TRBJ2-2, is EADIYQTPRYLVIGTGKKITLECSQTMGHDKMYWYQQDPGMELHLIHYSYGVNSTEKGDLSSESTVSRIRTEHFPLTLESARPSHTSQYLCASSAGGLAGAGELFFGEGSRLTVL.

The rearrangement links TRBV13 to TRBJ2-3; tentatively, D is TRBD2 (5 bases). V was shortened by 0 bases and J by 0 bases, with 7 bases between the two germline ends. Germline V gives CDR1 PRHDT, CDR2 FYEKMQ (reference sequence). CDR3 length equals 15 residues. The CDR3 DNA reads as TGTGCCAGCAGCTTAGGCGGGGATAGCACAGATACGCAGTATTTT. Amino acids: CASSLGGDSTDTQYF.

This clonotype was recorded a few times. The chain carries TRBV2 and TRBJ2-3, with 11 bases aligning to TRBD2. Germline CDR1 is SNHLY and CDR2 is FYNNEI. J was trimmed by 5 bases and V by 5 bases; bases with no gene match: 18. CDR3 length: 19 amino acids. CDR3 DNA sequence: TGTGCCAGCAGTTCTTCCGGGAGGGTACTAGCGGGAGTAGTAGATACGCAGTATTTT. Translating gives CASSSSGRVLAGVVDTQYF.

Here the CDR3 reads CASSEWSRNNEQFF. The DNA for the CDR3 is TGTGCCAGCAGTGAATGGAGTAGAAACAATGAGCAGTTCTTC. The chain has TRBV25-1 and TRBJ2-1, with unresolved D. This CDR3 spans 14 amino acids. V was cut by 1 base and J by 5 bases, with 9 bases left in between. Germline V CDR1 and CDR2: MGHDK, SYGVNS.

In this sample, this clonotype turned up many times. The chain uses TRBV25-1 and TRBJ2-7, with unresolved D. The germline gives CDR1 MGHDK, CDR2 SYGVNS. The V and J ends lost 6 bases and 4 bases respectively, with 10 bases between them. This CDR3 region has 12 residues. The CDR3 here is CASRGYGYEQYF. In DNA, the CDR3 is TGTGCCAGCAGGGGCTATGGGTACGAGCAGTACTTC.

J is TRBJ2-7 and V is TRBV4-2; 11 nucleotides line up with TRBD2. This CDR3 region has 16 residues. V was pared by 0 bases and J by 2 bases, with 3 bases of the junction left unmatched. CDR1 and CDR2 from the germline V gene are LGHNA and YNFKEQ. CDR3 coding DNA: TGTGCCAGCAGCCAAGAGATAGCGGGAGGGCCCTACGAGCAGTACTTC. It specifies CASSQEIAGGPYEQYF.

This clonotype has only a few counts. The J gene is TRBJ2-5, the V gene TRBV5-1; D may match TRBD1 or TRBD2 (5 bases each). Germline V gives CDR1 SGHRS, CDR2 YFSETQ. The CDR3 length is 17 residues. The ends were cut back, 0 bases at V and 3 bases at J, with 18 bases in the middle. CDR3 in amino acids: CASSLERRVIAKETQYF. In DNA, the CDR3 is TGCGCCAGCAGCTTGGAGCGCAGGGTAATAGCGAAAGAGACCCAGTACTTC.

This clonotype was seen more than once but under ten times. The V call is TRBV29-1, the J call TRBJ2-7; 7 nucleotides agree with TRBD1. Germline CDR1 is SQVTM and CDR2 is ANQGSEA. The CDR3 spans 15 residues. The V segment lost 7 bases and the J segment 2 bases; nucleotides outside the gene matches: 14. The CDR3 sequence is CSAIPLDRVPYEQYF. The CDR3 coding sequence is TGCAGCGCTATCCCCCTTGACAGGGTCCCCTACGAGCAGTACTTC.

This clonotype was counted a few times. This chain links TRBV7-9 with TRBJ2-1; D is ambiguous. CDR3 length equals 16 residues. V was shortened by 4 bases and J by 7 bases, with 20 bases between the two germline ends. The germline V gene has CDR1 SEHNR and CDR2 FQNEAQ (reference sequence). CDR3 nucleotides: TGTGCCAGCAGCTCCTTAGATAGGGAACCCTTGAATGAGCAGTTCTTC. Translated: CASSSLDREPLNEQFF.

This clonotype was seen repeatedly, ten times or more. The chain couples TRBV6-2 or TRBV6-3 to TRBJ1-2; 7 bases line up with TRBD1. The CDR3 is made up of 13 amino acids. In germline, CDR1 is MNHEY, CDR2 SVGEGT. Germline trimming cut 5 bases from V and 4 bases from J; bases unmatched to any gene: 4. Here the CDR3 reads CASSQQGSYGYTF. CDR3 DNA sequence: TGTGCCAGCAGTCAACAGGGGTCCTATGGCTACACCTTC.

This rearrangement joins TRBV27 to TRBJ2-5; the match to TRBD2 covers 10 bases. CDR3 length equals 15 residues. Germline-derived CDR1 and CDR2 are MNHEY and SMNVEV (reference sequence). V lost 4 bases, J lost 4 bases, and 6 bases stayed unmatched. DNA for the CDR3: TGTGCCAGCAGTTCGGCACTAGCGGGGCTAGAGACCCAGTACTTC. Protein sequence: CASSSALAGLETQYF.

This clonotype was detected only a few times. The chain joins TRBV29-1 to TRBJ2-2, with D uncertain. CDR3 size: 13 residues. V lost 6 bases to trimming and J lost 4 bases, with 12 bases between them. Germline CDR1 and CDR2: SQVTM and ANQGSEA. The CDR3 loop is CSVDFGFTGELFF. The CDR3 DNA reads TGCAGCGTCGACTTCGGGTTCACCGGGGAGCTGTTTTTT.

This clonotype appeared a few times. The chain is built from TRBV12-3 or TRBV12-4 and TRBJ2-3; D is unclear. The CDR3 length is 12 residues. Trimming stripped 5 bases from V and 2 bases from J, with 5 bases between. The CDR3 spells CASSDITDTQYF. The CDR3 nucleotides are TGTGCCAGCAGTGATATCACAGATACGCAGTATTTT.

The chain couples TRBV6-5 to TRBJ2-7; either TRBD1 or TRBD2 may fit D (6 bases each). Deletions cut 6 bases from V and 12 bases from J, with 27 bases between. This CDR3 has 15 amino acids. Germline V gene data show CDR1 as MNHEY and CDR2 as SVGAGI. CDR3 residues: CASSTGGARGSIRYF. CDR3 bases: TGTGCCAGCAGCACCGGGGGCGCGAGGGGATCGATCCGGTACTTC.

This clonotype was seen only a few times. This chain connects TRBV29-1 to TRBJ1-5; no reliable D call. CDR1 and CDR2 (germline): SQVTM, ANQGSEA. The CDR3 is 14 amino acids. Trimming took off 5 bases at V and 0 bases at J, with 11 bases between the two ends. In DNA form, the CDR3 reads TGCAGCGTTTGGACGGGATATAGCAATCAGCCCCAGCATTTT. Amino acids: CSVWTGYSNQPQHF.